The subject of this entry is one T cell receptor beta chain. This clone was seen a handful of times. Its antigen is not yet known. Gene names, together with germline sequences, are murine for this receptor. The library relied on the immunoSEQ multiplex PCR assay. RNA was extracted from all samples and reverse transcribed into cDNA, which served as template for TCR sequencing. First-strand cDNA was synthesized using SuperScript III with a 2:1 mix of oligo-dT and random hexamers. Amplification bias was assessed with a synthetic immune receptor repertoire, and residual bias was removed computationally. Libraries were sequenced on Illumina HiSeq using 60 bp reads that covered the CDR3 and were read from J toward V. Per the original workflow: Raw reads were preprocessed to remove errors, and CDR3 was defined according to IMGT conventions as the region from the conserved cysteine to phenylalanine. To get clonality, Shannon entropy was normalized by log2 of the number of productive unique TCRs and the result was subtracted from 1. Scalp TCRbeta sequences were cross-referenced with sorted blood CD4 and CD8 repertoires so that the CD4 or CD8 identity of scalp clones could be inferred. In TCRdb, the immuneACCESS table is reduced to in-frame sequences with V and J assigned. These tables do not hold every clone; where another copy was compared, an unresolved V gene accounts for under half, and the others remain unexplained. The V and J calls and the clone size are those of that table, but D and trimming were determined from the DNA. This sample contains approximately 110,000 clones, none of which is a singleton. The ten largest make up 20% of the sample.

This entry belongs to a study of CD8+ T cells in alopecia areata (dated by TCRdb to the late 2010s). Study-wide context: Skin from C3H/HeJ donors aged about 6-12 months with spontaneous alopecia was grafted onto female C3H/HeJ recipients aged 7-10 weeks. The study used high-throughput TCRbeta sequencing to examine T cell clonal expansion in alopecia areata, in both the C3H/HeJ mouse model and human patients. On the human side, TCRbeta sequencing was run on scalp tissue and on sorted CD4+ and CD8+ peripheral blood T cells from healthy controls and from alopecia areata patients with either patchy or totalis/universalis disease. Scalp clonality was compared across normal scalp (n=4), patchy alopecia areata scalp (n=8), and alopecia totalis/universalis scalp (n=8). RNA came from the PAXgene miRNA kit for fixed scalp, the miRNeasy kit for PBMCs, and the RNeasy kit for mouse skin. Amplification of TCRbeta CDR3 regions was done by immunoSEQ multiplex PCR using 35 Vbeta forward primers and 13 Jbeta reverse primers.

The investigation overall reported the following: Compared with normal scalp, lesional scalp, particularly in alopecia totalis/universalis, had higher clonality and more expanded CD8+ clones, which suggests antigenic drive. TCR sequences shared between patients were less clear than in mice, possibly partly because of HLA diversity in the patient population. Unlike mouse skin, where gammadelta T cells dominate, normal human skin contains resident alphabeta T cells that get sequenced too, which complicates analysis of the scalp TCR repertoire.

The material sequenced was lesional skin. This TCR derives from a C3H/HeJ mouse with alopecia areata. The MHC haplotype that this mouse strain carries is H2-k.

The CDR3 here reads CASSDALSGTVNERLFF. Incomplete CDR3 DNA: TGTGCCAGCAGTGATGCTCTTTCCGGGACAGTCAACGAA. The chain couples TRBV13-3 to TRBJ1-4; TRBD1 fits 7 bases in the junction. The sequence runs out 4 residues before the end of the CDR3; the remainder is reconstructed from the germline J gene. The CDR3 has 17 amino acids, counting the end cysteine and phenylalanine. The DNA covers only part of the CDR3, 39 bases in frame from base 1. According to the germline V gene, CDR1 reads NNHDY and CDR2 reads SYVADS. Germline trimming: 0 bases from V, 4 bases from J; junction bases outside gene matches: 9.